The next 16 T cell receptor beta chains were all read from a single sample in a study of T cells in Graves' hyperthyroidism and ophthalmopathy. Amplified TCR beta CDR3 regions came from RNA transcripts. Using the HTBI primer set, a first-round RT-PCR was run on the TCR CDR3. TCRdb reprocessed the multiplex PCR reads with MiXCR, giving one entry per CDR3 protein. This sample has 150,000 to 200,000 distinct CDR3 sequences; around 15% occur once, and the top ten carry about 29%. The specimen was blood. Source of these receptors: a woman in her fifties or sixties with Graves' hyperthyroidism.

In its sample, this clonotype was seen many times. The chain recombines TRBV20-1 with TRBJ1-6; possibly TRBD1 for D (5 bases). There are 16 residues in the CDR3. Trimming left V 3 bases short and J 1 base short, with 13 bases between. The germline V gene has CDR1 DFQATT and CDR2 SNEGSKA (reference sequence). CDR3 in DNA: TGCAGTGCTAGTGTCGTGCAGGGTTCCTATAATTCACCCCTCCACTTT. Translation gives CSASVVQGSYNSPLHF.

This clonotype was found a few times. The chain employs TRBV3-1 and TRBJ2-1, with TRBD2 matching 15 bases. CDR1 and CDR2 (germline): LGHDT, YNNKEL (reference sequence). The CDR3 loop spans 19 amino acids. V was pared by 0 bases and J by 8 bases, with 11 bases of the junction left unmatched. The CDR3 protein is CASSQDGGLAGGLVDEQFF. The CDR3, as DNA: TGTGCCAGCAGCCAAGACGGGGGACTAGCGGGGGGCTTGGTTGATGAGCAGTTCTTC.

The sample holds one count of this clonotype. The chain is built from TRBV18 and TRBJ1-4; 7 positions agree with TRBD1. Germline CDR1 and CDR2: KGHSH and LQKENI. The CDR3 covers 13 residues. V trimming: 5 bases; J trimming: 8 bases; junction bases outside the gene matches: 5. The CDR3 is CASSTGVGEKLFF. The CDR3 bases are TGTGCCAGCTCAACAGGGGTTGGGGAAAAACTGTTTTTT.

This clonotype was detected many times. The chain is built from TRBV9 and TRBJ1-6; D is possibly TRBD1 (5 bases). This CDR3 spans 14 amino acids. Trimming removed 0 bases at V and 9 bases at J, with 10 bases between. The germline V gene encodes CDR1 SGDLS and CDR2 YYNGEE. CDR3 sequence (DNA): TGTGCCAGCAGCGTAGCTGGGGGAGGTTCACCCCTCCACTTT. Translated: CASSVAGGGSPLHF.

This clonotype showed up many times. The CDR3 sequence: CASSSLAGTEYEQYF. For the CDR3, the DNA is TGTGCCAGCAGTTCTCTTGCCGGGACGGAGTACGAGCAGTACTTC. The J gene is TRBJ2-7, the V gene TRBV28, with D perhaps matching TRBD1 or TRBD2 (5 bases each). CDR1 and CDR2 from the germline V gene are MDHEN and SYDVKM. Trimming took 4 bases from V and 4 from J, leaving 17 bases between them. The CDR3 totals 15 residues.

At least ten counts were recorded for this clonotype. The V call is TRBV6-5, the J call TRBJ2-6, with D maybe TRBD1 (5 bases). Deletions cut 2 bases from V and 0 bases from J, with 20 bases between. Germline CDR1 reads MNHEY; CDR2 reads SVGAGI. There are 20 residues in the CDR3. CDR3 DNA: TGTGCCAGCAGTTACCTCCCGCGACAGCCTATAAACTCTGGGGCCAACGTCCTGACTTTC. Its protein is CASSYLPRQPINSGANVLTF.

There are many counts of this clonotype. The chain combines TRBV5-1 with TRBJ2-3, with 7 nucleotides matching TRBD1. CDR3 length: 16 amino acids. Germline-derived CDR1 and CDR2 are SGHRS and YFSETQ. V dropped 4 bases and J dropped 2; count of bases not matched to a gene: 10. For the CDR3, the DNA is TGCGCCAGCAGCAAGGGGGCCTTCACAAACACAGATACGCAGTATTTT. It translates to CASSKGAFTNTDTQYF.

There are many counts of this clonotype. The rearrangement joins TRBV7-2 to TRBJ1-1; D may be TRBD1 (6 bases). This CDR3 has 14 amino acids. The germline CDR1 and CDR2 sequences are SGHTA and FQGNSA. Trimming stripped 5 bases from V and 1 base from J, with 11 bases between. The CDR3 DNA follows: TGTGCCAGCAGCCCACAGGGATGGAACACTGAAGCTTTCTTT. Amino acid sequence: CASSPQGWNTEAFF.

This clonotype occurred many times. The rearrangement uses TRBV7-2 and TRBJ1-5, with no clear D. This CDR3 is 14 amino acids long. CDR1 is SGHTA, CDR2 FQGNSA, per germline. V dropped 1 base and J dropped 7 bases, with 11 bases sitting between them. CDR3: CASSLEGSGQPQHF. CDR3 nucleotides: TGTGCCAGCAGCTTAGAAGGGAGCGGGCAGCCCCAGCATTTT.

This clonotype appeared many times. This chain joins TRBV18 and TRBJ2-5; tentative D call: TRBD2 (6 bases). V was trimmed by 3 bases and J by 0 bases, leaving 14 bases between them. CDR3 length: 16 amino acids. CDR1 and CDR2 (germline): KGHSH, LQKENI. The CDR3 reads CASSPGRTLYQETQYF. DNA for the CDR3: TGTGCCAGCTCACCGGGGAGGACTCTGTACCAAGAGACCCAGTACTTC.

There are many counts of this clonotype. This rearrangement joins TRBV28 to TRBJ1-5; the D is unclear. Germline V gene sequence: CDR1 MDHEN, CDR2 SYDVKM. This CDR3 contains 14 residues. The germline V and J ends were trimmed by 6 bases and 4 bases, with 13 bases remaining between them. In DNA, the CDR3 is TGTGCCAGCAGCTCATCACATGGTAATCAGCCCCAGCATTTT. Its protein is CASSSSHGNQPQHF.

This clonotype was seen at least ten times. The CDR3 sequence is CATRFGGPQPTEAFF. CDR3 in DNA: TGTGCCACCAGATTCGGGGGGCCGCAACCTACTGAAGCTTTCTTT. V is TRBV24-1 and J is TRBJ1-1, with D perhaps matching TRBD1 (6 bases). This CDR3 has 15 residues. Between the trimmed V and J ends, which lost 7 bases and 5 bases, there was a span of 19 bases. Germline loops: CDR1 KGHDR, CDR2 SFDVKD.

This clonotype was picked up many times. The chain carries TRBV29-1 and TRBJ1-2; 11 bases are shared with TRBD1. The ends lost 3 bases at V and 4 bases at J; junction bases unmatched: 4. The germline V gene has CDR1 SQVTM and CDR2 ANQGSEA. This CDR3 is built from 14 residues. Here the CDR3 reads CSVEDRGLRYGYTF. For the CDR3, the DNA is TGCAGCGTTGAGGACAGGGGGCTTCGCTATGGCTACACCTTC.

This clonotype came up many times. The chain employs TRBV29-1 and TRBJ2-1; 7 bases are a match to TRBD1. Trimming removed 6 bases from V and 2 bases from J; junction bases left unmatched: 10. The CDR3 is 15 amino acids. In germline, CDR1 is SQVTM, CDR2 ANQGSEA. CDR3 amino acids: CSVEDLGTAYNEQFF. The CDR3 nucleotides read TGCAGCGTCGAGGACCTGGGGACAGCCTACAATGAGCAGTTCTTC.

V is TRBV5-1 and J is TRBJ2-2; D may correspond to TRBD1 or TRBD2 (5 bases each). The CDR3 loop spans 16 amino acids. The ends were cut back, 4 bases at V and 1 base at J, with 14 bases in the middle. Germline V gene lookup returns CDR1 SGHRS and CDR2 YFSETQ. In DNA, the CDR3 is TGCGCCAGCAGCCGTAGGGACGGCTTGAACACCGGGGAGCTGTTTTTT. Its protein is CASSRRDGLNTGELFF. The whole variable domain, filled in from reference TRBV5-1 and TRBJ2-2, reads KAGVTQTPRYLIKTRGQQVTLSCSPISGHRSVSWYQQTPGQGLQFLFEYFSETQRNKGNFPGRFSGRQFSNSRSEMNVSTLELGDSALYLCASSRRDGLNTGELFFGEGSRLTVL.

This clonotype was seen repeatedly, ten times or more. V usage is TRBV20-1 and J usage is TRBJ2-3; 9 nucleotides line up with TRBD1. Germline CDR1 and CDR2: DFQATT and SNEGSKA (reference sequence). V lost 1 base, J lost 1 base, and 0 bases stayed unmatched. The length of the CDR3 is 14 residues. Written as DNA, the CDR3 is TGCAGTGCTAGAGGGACAGGGGGCACAGATACGCAGTATTTT. This translates into CSARGTGGTDTQYF.